The rows below give T cell receptor beta chains drawn from one sample of a study of blood T cells in healthy people across ages. TCRdb reprocessed the 5' RACE reads via MiXCR and lists one record per CDR3 protein. The table has about 760,000 distinct CDR3 sequences, around three fifths seen once; the top ten hold roughly 24%. Specimen: blood. The receptors originated from a man aged 35 to 55 in good health. The CDR3 runs from the conserved cysteine through the conserved F or W. A D gene is named only where the DNA matches it firmly. Size is stated for part of the rows, as once, few or many counts, or as a class when the clone is expanded.

TRBJ2-7 | - | TRBD2 | TRBV6-2/TRBV6-3 | CASSYGTSGRSYEQYF | TGTGCCAGCAGTTACGGGACTAGCGGGAGGTCCTACGAGCAGTACTTC
TRBJ1-2 | - | - | TRBV13 | CASSFDRLRGYGYTF | TGTGCCAGCAGCTTTGACAGGCTTCGAGGATATGGCTACACCTTC
TRBJ2-5 | few | - | TRBV15 | CATNPAGRRETQYF | TGTGCCACCAATCCTGCTGGGAGGCGGGAGACCCAGTACTTC
TRBJ1-2 | once | - | TRBV18 | CASSPRTTANYGYTF | TGTGCCAGCTCACCCCGGACAACAGCTAACTATGGCTACACCTTC
TRBJ2-7 | - | - | TRBV5-1 | CASSLGRGNYEQYF | TGCGCCAGCAGCTTGGGGCGCGGTAACTACGAGCAGTACTTC
TRBJ2-5 | once | TRBD1 | TRBV6-1 | CASSEATGQETQYF | TGTGCCAGCAGTGAAGCGACAGGGCAAGAGACCCAGTACTTC
TRBJ2-7 | few | TRBD2 | TRBV28 | CASSLRLAGPYEQYF | TGTGCCAGCAGTTTAAGATTAGCGGGACCCTACGAGCAGTACTTC
TRBJ1-1 | - | - | TRBV25-1 | CASSELNLGAGMNTEAFF | TGTGCCAGCAGTGAATTGAATTTAGGGGCTGGGATGAACACTGAAGCTTTCTTT
TRBJ1-4 | few | - | TRBV6-4 | CASSEIRDTANEKLFF | TGTGCCAGCAGCGAAATCCGGGACACCGCTAATGAAAAACTGTTTTTT
TRBJ2-2 | - | - | TRBV6-5 | CASSWTVNTGELFF | TGTGCCAGCAGTTGGACAGTGAACACCGGGGAGCTGTTTTTT
TRBJ2-5 | - | - | TRBV6-5 | CASSTSAETQYF | TGTGCCAGCAGCACCAGTGCAGAGACCCAGTACTTC
TRBJ2-5 | - | - | TRBV11-2 | CASSLGASVETQYF | TGTGCCAGCAGCTTAGGGGCCAGCGTAGAGACCCAGTACTTC
TRBJ2-7 | few | TRBD2 | TRBV10-3 | CAIGGGYEQYF | TGTGCCATCGGGGGGGGCTACGAGCAGTACTTC
TRBJ2-5 | few | - | TRBV7-9 | CASSPTAPQETQYF | TGTGCCAGCAGCCCGACCGCGCCACAAGAGACCCAGTACTTC
TRBJ2-7 | many | - | TRBV27 | CASGTGGDEQYF | TGTGCCAGCGGTACAGGGGGGGACGAGCAGTACTTC
TRBJ2-1 | once | TRBD2 | TRBV28 | CASRISGGNHEQFF | TGTGCCAGCAGGATATCGGGAGGTAATCATGAGCAGTTCTTC
TRBJ2-1 | - | TRBD1 | TRBV29-1 | CSGDRCAALQSYNEQFF | TGCAGCGGGGACAGGTGTGCGGCCCTGCAGTCCTACAATGAGCAGTTCTTC
TRBJ2-3 | few | TRBD2 | TRBV3-1 | CASSLIAGEGTDTQYF | TGTGCCAGCAGCCTCATAGCGGGGGAAGGGACAGATACGCAGTATTTT
TRBJ2-7 | - | - | TRBV7-9 | CASTRVVGVGDYEQYF | TGTGCCAGCACCCGGGTCGTGGGAGTGGGGGACTACGAGCAGTACTTC
TRBJ2-6 | few | - | TRBV7-9 | CASSGSGSEPSGANVLTF | TGTGCCAGCAGCGGGTCAGGGTCAGAGCCCTCTGGGGCCAACGTCCTGACTTTC
TRBJ1-6 | - | TRBD1 | TRBV12-3/TRBV12-4 | CASSDQGANSPLHF | TGTGCCAGCAGTGATCAGGGGGCTAATTCACCCCTCCACTTT
TRBJ1-2 | - | - | TRBV27 | CASTTQLGGVDYGYTF | TGTGCCAGCACGACCCAGCTAGGGGGAGTGGACTATGGCTACACCTTC
TRBJ1-5 | - | - | TRBV27 | CASGYQPQHF | TGTGCCAGCGGGTATCAGCCCCAGCATTTT
TRBJ2-3 | - | - | TRBV28 | CASSLYSPTDVDTQYF | TGTGCCAGCAGTTTATATTCCCCTACCGATGTAGATACGCAGTATTTT
TRBJ2-1 | - | TRBD2 | TRBV3-1 | CASSQGGLAGFWYNEQFF | TGTGCCAGCAGCCAAGGGGGACTAGCGGGCTTCTGGTACAATGAGCAGTTCTTC
TRBJ2-3 | - | TRBD2 | TRBV5-6 | CASSPGLAQGDTQYF | TGTGCCAGCAGCCCCGGACTAGCCCAGGGAGATACGCAGTATTTT
TRBJ2-7 | - | - | TRBV7-3 | CASSPMVGVASDTYEQYF | TGTGCCAGCAGCCCAATGGTCGGGGTGGCTAGCGATACCTACGAGCAGTACTTC
TRBJ2-2 | - | TRBD1 | TRBV13 | CASSLGTVSAGELFF | TGTGCCAGCAGCCTAGGGACAGTTTCGGCCGGGGAGCTGTTTTTT
TRBJ1-1 | few | - | TRBV7-9 | CASSRDLENTEAFF | TGTGCCAGCAGCCGGGACCTTGAGAACACTGAAGCTTTCTTT